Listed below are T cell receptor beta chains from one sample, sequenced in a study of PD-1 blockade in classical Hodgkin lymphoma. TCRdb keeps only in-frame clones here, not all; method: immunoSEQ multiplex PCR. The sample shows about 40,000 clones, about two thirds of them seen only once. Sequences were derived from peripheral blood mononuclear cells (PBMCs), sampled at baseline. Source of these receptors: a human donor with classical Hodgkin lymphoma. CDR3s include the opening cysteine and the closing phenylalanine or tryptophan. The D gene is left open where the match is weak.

CDR3aa: CASSVAGRENNEQFF
d_gene: .
v_gene: TRBV9
len: 15
j_gene: TRBJ2-1

CDR3aa: CASSLAPGGQPQHF
d_gene: .
v_gene: TRBV7-7
len: 14
j_gene: TRBJ1-5

CDR3aa: CASTWVGGDNEQFF
d_gene: .
v_gene: TRBV19
len: 14
j_gene: TRBJ2-1

CDR3aa: CASSLRQGGYEQYF
d_gene: .
v_gene: TRBV4-3
len: 14
j_gene: TRBJ2-7

CDR3aa: CASSLSTSGNFYNEQFF
d_gene: TRBD2
v_gene: TRBV28
len: 17
j_gene: TRBJ2-1

CDR3aa: CASSIQGNYEQYF
d_gene: .
v_gene: TRBV4-1
len: 13
j_gene: TRBJ2-7

CDR3aa: CAWATGVSYEQYF
d_gene: TRBD1
v_gene: TRBV30
len: 13
j_gene: TRBJ2-7

CDR3aa: CASSLGQFNNEQFF
d_gene: .
v_gene: TRBV7-9
len: 14
j_gene: TRBJ2-1

CDR3aa: CASLTSGKQYF
d_gene: TRBD2
v_gene: TRBV30
len: 11
j_gene: TRBJ2-3

CDR3aa: CASSQDGQQADTQYF
d_gene: .
v_gene: TRBV4-3
len: 15
j_gene: TRBJ2-3

CDR3aa: CASSDRQGAEAFF
d_gene: TRBD1
v_gene: TRBV9
len: 13
j_gene: TRBJ1-1

CDR3aa: CASSLVPGRNTEAFF
d_gene: .
v_gene: TRBV7-2
len: 15
j_gene: TRBJ1-1

CDR3aa: CASSPTSGRRSSYNEQFF
d_gene: TRBD2
v_gene: TRBV7-6
len: 18
j_gene: TRBJ2-1

CDR3aa: CASSDRDRPYEQYF
d_gene: TRBD1
v_gene: TRBV18
len: 14
j_gene: TRBJ2-7

CDR3aa: CASSADTYNEQFF
d_gene: .
v_gene: TRBV6-5
len: 13
j_gene: TRBJ2-1

CDR3aa: CASSYRAGEPMGEQFF
d_gene: TRBD2
v_gene: TRBV6-5
len: 16
j_gene: TRBJ2-1

CDR3aa: CASSLVGSDQETQYF
d_gene: .
v_gene: TRBV7-6
len: 15
j_gene: TRBJ2-5

CDR3aa: CASSSQGAEAFF
d_gene: .
v_gene: TRBV7-9
len: 12
j_gene: TRBJ1-1

CDR3aa: CASSQGYQDNEQFF
d_gene: .
v_gene: TRBV4-1
len: 14
j_gene: TRBJ2-1

CDR3aa: CASSIGGARTEAFF
d_gene: .
v_gene: TRBV19
len: 14
j_gene: TRBJ1-1

CDR3aa: CASSVGDGAEAFF
d_gene: .
v_gene: TRBV9
len: 13
j_gene: TRBJ1-1

CDR3aa: CASSQAQRGTYEQYF
d_gene: .
v_gene: TRBV4-1
len: 15
j_gene: TRBJ2-7

CDR3aa: CAWSVGTGGYEQYF
d_gene: TRBD1
v_gene: TRBV30
len: 14
j_gene: TRBJ2-7

CDR3aa: CASSEAGREQFF
d_gene: .
v_gene: TRBV6-1
len: 12
j_gene: TRBJ1-4

CDR3aa: CASSYVTTNYGYTF
d_gene: .
v_gene: TRBV6-6
len: 14
j_gene: TRBJ1-2

CDR3aa: CASSSRTGVNTEAFF
d_gene: TRBD1
v_gene: TRBV5-1
len: 15
j_gene: TRBJ1-1

CDR3aa: CASSVSGDEQFF
d_gene: .
v_gene: TRBV9
len: 12
j_gene: TRBJ2-1

CDR3aa: CASSDAEGSGGTEAFF
d_gene: .
v_gene: TRBV6-1
len: 16
j_gene: TRBJ1-1

CDR3aa: CASSVGPLSEQYF
d_gene: .
v_gene: TRBV9
len: 13
j_gene: TRBJ2-7

CDR3aa: CASSKTLNTEAFF
d_gene: .
v_gene: TRBV5-1
len: 13
j_gene: TRBJ1-1

CDR3aa: CASSLGSGTGAEAFF
d_gene: .
v_gene: TRBV13
len: 15
j_gene: TRBJ1-1

CDR3aa: CASSSGGEELFF
d_gene: .
v_gene: TRBV5-4
len: 12
j_gene: TRBJ2-2

CDR3aa: CASRHPRDTVNTGELFF
d_gene: .
v_gene: TRBV9
len: 17
j_gene: TRBJ2-2

CDR3aa: CASSVSGTGGTEAFF
d_gene: TRBD1
v_gene: TRBV2
len: 15
j_gene: TRBJ1-1

CDR3aa: CASKRGGTDTQYF
d_gene: TRBD2
v_gene: TRBV6-5
len: 13
j_gene: TRBJ2-3

CDR3aa: CASRRQVNQPQHF
d_gene: .
v_gene: TRBV6-5
len: 13
j_gene: TRBJ1-5

CDR3aa: CASSIDQGQANYGYTF
d_gene: TRBD1
v_gene: TRBV19
len: 16
j_gene: TRBJ1-2

CDR3aa: CASSDAAGDLLGTDTQYF
d_gene: TRBD2
v_gene: TRBV9
len: 18
j_gene: TRBJ2-3

CDR3aa: CASSVGGISASDTEAFF
d_gene: .
v_gene: TRBV9
len: 17
j_gene: TRBJ1-1

CDR3aa: CASSLLGRGHSRLSPEAFF
d_gene: TRBD1
v_gene: TRBV7-3
len: 19
j_gene: TRBJ1-1

CDR3aa: CSVGGGQSVQYF
d_gene: .
v_gene: TRBV29-1
len: 12
j_gene: TRBJ2-7

CDR3aa: CSSSGGGGRGNIQYF
d_gene: TRBD2
v_gene: TRBV29-1
len: 15
j_gene: TRBJ2-4